The 32 T cell receptor beta chains presented below share a single source sample, sequenced in a study of cytomegalovirus exposure and HLA in healthy donors. Assay: immunoSEQ multiplex PCR; the TCRdb copy retains only in-frame clones and omits some. The sample holds roughly 120,000 clones, 70% to 90% seen once. The sample consisted of PBMCs. These receptors all stem from a woman younger than 45 in good health and CMV-seronegative.

V gene TRBV2 combines with J gene TRBJ2-3; 8 bases are a match to TRBD2. Germline lookup yields CDR1 SNHLY and CDR2 FYNNEI. There are 14 residues in the CDR3. The ends lost 6 bases at V and 5 bases at J; junction bases unmatched: 7. The CDR3 DNA follows: TGTGCCAGCAGCGTGGGACTAGTGGAAGATACGCAGTATTTT. Amino acid sequence: CASSVGLVEDTQYF.

V is TRBV6-5 and J is TRBJ2-2; the D gene is possibly TRBD1 (5 bases). This CDR3 has 14 residues. V was shortened by 0 bases and J by 9 bases, with 11 bases between the two germline ends. Germline lookup yields CDR1 MNHEY and CDR2 SVGAGI. The CDR3 spells CASSYSTVRRELFF. Written as DNA, the CDR3 is TGTGCCAGCAGTTACTCGACAGTCCGGCGGGAGCTGTTTTTT.

The genes are TRBV25-1 and TRBJ2-3; 7 positions match TRBD1. The ends lost 0 bases at V and 3 bases at J; junction bases unmatched: 9. CDR1 is MGHDK and CDR2 is SYGVNS in the germline V gene. The CDR3 runs 17 residues. The CDR3 DNA is TGTGCCAGCAGTGAATACTACTACAGGGGAGAGACAGATACGCAGTATTTT. Translation: CASSEYYYRGETDTQYF.

This chain joins TRBV18 and TRBJ1-5; 7 nucleotides agree with TRBD1. Germline-derived CDR1 and CDR2 are KGHSH and LQKENI. The CDR3 extends over 16 amino acids. After removal of 0 bases from V and 10 bases from J, the junction contained 12 bases not matched to a gene. The CDR3: CASSPPNGQDRLPQHF. The CDR3 region has the DNA TGTGCCAGCTCACCACCCAACGGACAGGACCGGCTTCCCCAGCATTTT.

This chain joins TRBV27 and TRBJ1-2, with D possibly TRBD1 on 5 matching bases. The CDR3 runs 12 residues. CDR1 and CDR2 from the germline V gene are MNHEY and SMNVEV (reference sequence). Trimming took 2 bases from V and 5 from J, leaving 6 bases between them. CDR3 loop: CASSLKGYGYTF. For the CDR3, the DNA is TGTGCCAGCAGTTTAAAGGGGTATGGCTACACCTTC.

The chain is built from TRBV27 and TRBJ1-4; maybe TRBD1 (5 bases). The V gene lost 6 bases and the J gene lost 11 bases, with 13 bases spanning the gap. The germline V gene has CDR1 MNHEY and CDR2 SMNVEV (reference sequence). This CDR3 spans 12 amino acids. For the CDR3, the DNA is TGTGCCAGCAGCAGAGACAGTAGGAAACTGTTTTTT. Its translation: CASSRDSRKLFF. Using reference TRBV27 and TRBJ1-4 for the parts outside the CDR3, the full variable domain is EAQVTQNPRYLITVTGKKLTVTCSQNMNHEYMSWYRQDPGLGLRQIYYSMNVEVTDKGDVPEGYKVSRKEKRNFPLILESPSPNQTSLYFCASSRDSRKLFFGSGTQLSVL.

The genes are TRBV5-6 and TRBJ1-4; TRBD1 matches 7 bases. The CDR3 runs 16 residues. Germline V gene sequence: CDR1 SGHDT, CDR2 YYEEEE. The ends lost 5 bases at V and 9 bases at J; junction bases unmatched: 16. Here the CDR3 reads CASSPRNRGLRKKLFF. CDR3 in DNA: TGTGCCAGCAGTCCGAGGAACAGGGGACTGAGGAAAAAACTGTTTTTT.

As DNA, the CDR3 is TGTGCCAGCTCACCACGACTAGCGGGGGGGGACGAGCAGTACTTC. Translated: CASSPRLAGGDEQYF. The genes are TRBV18 and TRBJ2-7; 14 nucleotides align to TRBD2. CDR3 length equals 15 residues. Germline CDR1 reads KGHSH; CDR2 reads LQKENI. With 1 base clipped from V and 5 bases from J, the junction kept 1 base outside the gene matches.

The V call is TRBV25-1, the J call TRBJ1-1, with D possibly TRBD1 on 6 matching bases. The CDR3 runs 13 residues. Germline V gives CDR1 MGHDK, CDR2 SYGVNS. V was cut by 8 bases and J by 6 bases, with 16 bases left in between. The CDR3 is CASSMGARSEAFF. The CDR3 DNA sequence: TGTGCCAGCTCTATGGGGGCCCGATCTGAAGCTTTCTTT.

The chain links TRBV7-2 to TRBJ2-1; tentative D call: TRBD2 (6 bases). This CDR3 region has 12 residues. Germline V gives CDR1 SGHTA, CDR2 FQGNSA. V dropped 5 bases and J dropped 10 bases, with 12 bases sitting between them. CDR3 protein: CASSPTSLEQFF. The CDR3 DNA reads as TGTGCCAGCAGCCCAACTAGCTTGGAGCAGTTCTTC.

V is TRBV15 and J is TRBJ1-2, with a weak D call TRBD1 (6 bases). The germline V and J ends were trimmed by 5 bases and 4 bases, with 14 bases remaining between them. This CDR3 has 14 amino acids. Germline loops: CDR1 LNHNV, CDR2 YYDKDF (reference sequence). The CDR3 loop reads CATSSWDTIYGYTF. The CDR3 DNA reads as TGTGCCACCAGCTCCTGGGACACTATCTATGGCTACACCTTC. Full variable domain (outside the CDR3, taken from reference TRBV15 and TRBJ1-2): DAMVIQNPRYQVTQFGKPVTLSCSQTLNHNVMYWYQQKSSQAPKLLFHYYDKDFNNEADTPDNFQSRRPNTSFCFLDIRSPGLGDTAMYLCATSSWDTIYGYTFGSGTRLTVV.

The J gene is TRBJ2-7, the V gene TRBV21-1; TRBD1, the D gene given by the table, was not confirmed from the DNA. TRBV21-1 is described as a pseudogene. The CDR3 is made up of 14 amino acids. CDR3 nucleotide sequence: TGTGCCAGCAGCAAAGGGGACAGTTCCTACGAGCAGTACTTC. It codes for CASSKGDSSYEQYF.

This chain links TRBV6-1 with TRBJ2-7; tentatively, D is TRBD2 (6 bases). Trimming removed 0 bases at V and 3 bases at J, with 12 bases between. Per the germline V gene, CDR1 is MNHNS and CDR2 is SASEGT. CDR3 length: 15 residues. The CDR3 is CASSEAKRRGYEQYF. The CDR3 nucleotides read TGTGCCAGCAGTGAAGCGAAGCGGCGGGGCTACGAGCAGTACTTC.

This clone was recorded once. The chain employs TRBV2 and TRBJ2-3; the D is unclear. In germline, CDR1 is SNHLY, CDR2 FYNNEI. The CDR3 extends over 15 amino acids. Trimming took off 2 bases at V and 0 bases at J, with 9 bases between the two ends. The CDR3 nucleotides read TGTGCCAGCAGTGAATCCCCGACTAGCACAGATACGCAGTATTTT. Translating gives CASSESPTSTDTQYF.

The chain is built from TRBV9 and TRBJ1-1; 9 positions match TRBD1. The CDR3 loop spans 17 amino acids. V lost 4 bases, J lost 0 bases, and 10 bases stayed unmatched. Germline CDR1 is SGDLS and CDR2 is YYNGEE. CDR3 nucleotides: TGTGCCAGCAGCCCTCGTCCCGGGACAGGGATGAACACTGAAGCTTTCTTT. This encodes CASSPRPGTGMNTEAFF. Supplemented by reference TRBV9 and TRBJ1-1, the full variable domain reads DSGVTQTPKHLITATGQRVTLRCSPRSGDLSVYWYQQSLDQGLQFLIQYYNGEERAKGNILERFSAQQFPDLHSELNLSSLELGDSALYFCASSPRPGTGMNTEAFFGQGTRLTVV.

The J gene is TRBJ1-1, the V gene TRBV7-2; 7 bases fit TRBD1. With V trimmed by 5 bases and J by 1 base, 19 bases remained unmatched. This CDR3 has 19 residues. Per the germline V gene, CDR1 is SGHTA and CDR2 is FQGNSA. The CDR3 nucleotides read TGTGCCAGCAGCCCCGTGGGTGGACAGGCTGGAAGGAGGAACACTGAAGCTTTCTTT. It codes for CASSPVGGQAGRRNTEAFF. Using reference TRBV7-2 and TRBJ1-1 for the parts outside the CDR3, the full variable domain is GAGVSQSPSNKVTEKGKDVELRCDPISGHTALYWYRQSLGQGLEFLIYFQGNSAPDKSGLPSDRFSAERTGGSVSTLTIQRTQQEDSAVYLCASSPVGGQAGRRNTEAFFGQGTRLTVV.

The V call is TRBV30, the J call TRBJ1-1; D is perhaps TRBD1 (5 bases). Trimming cost V 3 bases and J 4 bases, with 18 bases left between them. Germline-derived CDR1 and CDR2 are GTSNPN and SVGIG (reference sequence). This CDR3 has 15 residues. The CDR3, as DNA: TGTGCCTGGAGCGACTCTCGACCGGGGGGCACTGAAGCTTTCTTT. Its protein is CAWSDSRPGGTEAFF.

This chain uses TRBV30 with TRBJ1-1, with D maybe TRBD1 (6 bases). The CDR3 length is 12 residues. V was cut by 8 bases and J by 4 bases, with 14 bases left in between. Germline V gene sequence: CDR1 GTSNPN, CDR2 SVGIG (reference sequence). The CDR3 sequence is CASHRDGTEAFF. For the CDR3, the DNA is TGTGCCAGCCACAGGGACGGCACTGAAGCTTTCTTT.

This chain uses TRBV5-1 with TRBJ2-1, with 10 bases lining up with TRBD2. The CDR3 is 14 residues long. Germline CDR1 reads SGHRS; CDR2 reads YFSETQ. Germline trimming cut 3 bases from V and 8 bases from J; bases unmatched to any gene: 5. The CDR3: CASSSGTSEDEQFF. As DNA, the CDR3 is TGCGCCAGCAGCTCCGGGACTAGCGAGGATGAGCAGTTCTTC.

This clone was counted a single time. V gene TRBV7-9 combines with J gene TRBJ1-4; 10 bases match TRBD1. The junction had 5 bases not matched to a gene; V was cut back by 4 bases and J by 6 bases. Germline V gene lookup returns CDR1 SEHNR and CDR2 FQNEAQ (reference sequence). The CDR3 is 15 amino acids. The CDR3 protein is CASSSRGTGDEKLFF. DNA of the CDR3: TGTGCCAGCAGCTCCAGAGGGACAGGGGATGAAAAACTGTTTTTT.

The chain couples TRBV10-3 to TRBJ1-5, with TRBD1 matching 7 bases. Per germline, CDR1 ENHRY and CDR2 SYGVKD. V trimming: 6 bases; J trimming: 3 bases; junction bases outside the gene matches: 5. This CDR3 contains 14 residues. The CDR3 region is CAIRGTGDNQPQHF. The CDR3 DNA sequence: TGTGCCATCAGAGGAACAGGGGACAATCAGCCCCAGCATTTT.

The chain couples TRBV30 to TRBJ1-1; D is perhaps TRBD1 (5 bases). Trimming took 2 bases from V and 10 from J, leaving 17 bases between them. CDR1 and CDR2 from the germline V gene are GTSNPN and SVGIG (reference sequence). The CDR3 runs 13 residues. The CDR3 loop reads CAWSTSLTEGAFF. In DNA form, the CDR3 reads TGTGCCTGGAGTACCTCCCTGACAGAAGGAGCTTTCTTT.

The chain carries TRBV7-2 and TRBJ1-2; 9 bases map to TRBD1. Germline-derived CDR1 and CDR2 are SGHTA and FQGNSA. Germline trimming cut 2 bases from V and 2 bases from J; bases unmatched to any gene: 15. CDR3 length: 19 residues. CDR3 coding DNA: TGTGCCAGCAGCTTAAGGCTTTTTCGGGACAGGGTTTTGAACTATGGCTACACCTTC. Residues: CASSLRLFRDRVLNYGYTF.

The rearrangement joins TRBV29-1 to TRBJ2-3, with D perhaps matching TRBD1 (6 bases). This CDR3 is built from 14 residues. Germline-derived CDR1 and CDR2 are SQVTM and ANQGSEA. The V end lost 4 bases, the J end lost 2 bases, and 13 bases lay between the germline ends. CDR3 bases: TGCAGCGTTGGGTACAGGGTCGACACAGATACGCAGTATTTT. Its protein product is CSVGYRVDTDTQYF.

The chain joins TRBV30 to TRBJ1-1; D is unclear. The germline V and J ends were trimmed by 1 base and 0 bases, with 9 bases remaining between them. This CDR3 has 14 residues. Per the germline V gene, CDR1 is GTSNPN and CDR2 is SVGIG (reference sequence). The CDR3 nucleotides are TGTGCCTGGAGTGGGGGAGACTTGAACACTGAAGCTTTCTTT. It specifies CAWSGGDLNTEAFF.

V and J are TRBV10-1 and TRBJ2-1, with a weak D call TRBD2 (5 bases). The CDR3 spans 14 residues. Between the trimmed V and J ends, which lost 3 bases and 4 bases, there was a span of 10 bases. The germline V gene encodes CDR1 WNHNN and CDR2 SYGVQD (reference sequence). The CDR3 DNA reads TGCGCCAGCAGTGAAGCGGCGAGGTACAATGAGCAGTTCTTC. Translated: CASSEAARYNEQFF.

V is TRBV15 and J is TRBJ2-6, with 9 positions matching TRBD1. CDR3 size: 19 residues. The ends lost 1 base at V and 0 bases at J; junction bases unmatched: 7. Per the germline V gene, CDR1 is LNHNV and CDR2 is YYDKDF (reference sequence). The chain's CDR3 is CATSRAPGTGSSGANVLTF. Here the CDR3 DNA reads TGTGCCACCAGCAGAGCCCCCGGGACAGGGAGCTCTGGGGCCAACGTCCTGACTTTC.

This clone has just one count. The rearrangement uses TRBV7-2 and TRBJ2-7; TRBD1 aligns across 10 bases. Germline assignment: CDR1 SGHTA and CDR2 FQGNSA. V trimming: 9 bases; J trimming: 5 bases; junction bases outside the gene matches: 13. The CDR3 consists of 15 residues. DNA of the CDR3: TGTGCCAGACCCGAAGGGGGACAGGGGAGCGACGAGCAGTACTTC. Its protein product is CARPEGGQGSDEQYF.

The genes are TRBV19 and TRBJ2-7, with D possibly TRBD1 on 6 matching bases. Per germline, CDR1 LNHDA and CDR2 SQIVND (reference sequence). The CDR3 totals 14 residues. Trimming removed 5 bases from V and 4 bases from J, with 15 bases in between. In DNA, the CDR3 is TGTGCCAGTAGTCCCCAGGGGAAAGTTTACGAGCAGTACTTC. Its protein is CASSPQGKVYEQYF.

The V gene is TRBV30, the J gene TRBJ1-1, with 10 bases aligning to TRBD1. The CDR3 consists of 11 residues. Germline V gene sequence: CDR1 GTSNPN, CDR2 SVGIG (reference sequence). With V trimmed by 8 bases and J by 5 bases, 2 bases remained unmatched. This chain's CDR3 is CAADRGTEAFF. The CDR3 DNA reads TGTGCCGCGGACAGGGGGACTGAAGCTTTCTTT.

Comment on this clone: A junction boundary mismatches the germline segment, possibly from a read error. Other nucleotide sequences in the sample specify the same CDR3. The chain has TRBV4-3 and TRBJ1-2; 9 positions agree with TRBD1. The CDR3 loop spans 16 amino acids. In germline, CDR1 is LGHNA, CDR2 YSLEER. The CDR3 loop is CASSQVSTGGLYGYTF. The CDR3 DNA reads as TGCGCCAGCAGCCAAGTCAGCACAGGGGGCCTCTATGGCTATACCTTC.

The CDR3 sequence: CASSLGQGSNQPQHF. CDR3 nucleotides: TGCGCCAGCAGCTTGGGACAGGGTAGCAATCAGCCCCAGCATTTT. V usage is TRBV5-1 and J usage is TRBJ1-5; 7 bases align to TRBD1. V shed 0 bases, J shed 0 bases, and the junction held 0 bases outside the gene matches. The V gene's germline CDR1 is SGHRS and CDR2 YFSETQ. The CDR3 spans 15 residues.